The T cell receptor beta chain described here comes from a study of T cells in Graves' hyperthyroidism and ophthalmopathy. About the research overall: At initial diagnosis, before any treatment had begun, peripheral blood was obtained. General study findings and limits: Among clonotypes expanded in thyroid above 0.001, most were also found in blood.

Exclusion criteria comprised uncontrolled infection, other autoimmune disease, pregnancy or lactation. It was RNA transcripts that yielded the amplified TCR beta CDR3 regions. RT-PCR in the first round (using the HTBI primer set) targeted the TCR CDR3. TCRdb reprocessed the multiplex PCR reads via MiXCR and lists one record per CDR3 protein. The data contain a few hundred thousand distinct CDR3 sequences, more than 13% of them singletons. Turning to this clonotype: The antigen remains unidentified.

Germline V gives CDR1 MNHEY, CDR2 SMNVEV (reference sequence). The CDR3 runs to 14 residues. Trimming removed 3 bases from V and 4 bases from J, with 11 bases in between. The source of this sequence is a woman aged 25 to 45 with Graves' hyperthyroidism. V usage is TRBV27 and J usage is TRBJ2-3, with D perhaps TRBD2 (5 bases). Sequencing input: blood. This CDR3 reads CASSFGLAADTQYF. CDR3 nucleotides: TGTGCCAGCAGTTTTGGCCTAGCCGCAGATACGCAGTATTTT.